This record concerns one T cell receptor (beta chain) sequence. Patients had residual fresh-frozen tumor tissue and more than two years of survival data. Before vaccination, two weeks after the third vaccination, and at progression, PBMC were collected. The sample comes from a study of glioma-infiltrating T cells after dendritic cell vaccination. The PCR used 60 V beta and 13 J beta primers. Profiling relied on immunoSEQ multiplex PCR, and the TCRdb table lists in-frame clones only, not all of them. The sample includes around 72,000 clones, 65% to 90% of them seen just once. Sequencing was performed on blood, taken before dendritic cell vaccination. The sequence derives from a human donor with glioblastoma.

DNA for the CDR3: TGTGCCAGCAAAGGGTCACGGGACAGGTCCGCCGGGGAGCTGTTTTTT. Residues: CASKGSRDRSAGELFF. This chain links TRBV7-9 with TRBJ2-2, with 8 bases that match TRBD1. The V gene end was trimmed by 7 bases and the J gene end by 6 bases; junction bases not matched to a gene: 13. The CDR3 is 16 residues long. The germline V gene has CDR1 SEHNR and CDR2 FQNEAQ (reference sequence).